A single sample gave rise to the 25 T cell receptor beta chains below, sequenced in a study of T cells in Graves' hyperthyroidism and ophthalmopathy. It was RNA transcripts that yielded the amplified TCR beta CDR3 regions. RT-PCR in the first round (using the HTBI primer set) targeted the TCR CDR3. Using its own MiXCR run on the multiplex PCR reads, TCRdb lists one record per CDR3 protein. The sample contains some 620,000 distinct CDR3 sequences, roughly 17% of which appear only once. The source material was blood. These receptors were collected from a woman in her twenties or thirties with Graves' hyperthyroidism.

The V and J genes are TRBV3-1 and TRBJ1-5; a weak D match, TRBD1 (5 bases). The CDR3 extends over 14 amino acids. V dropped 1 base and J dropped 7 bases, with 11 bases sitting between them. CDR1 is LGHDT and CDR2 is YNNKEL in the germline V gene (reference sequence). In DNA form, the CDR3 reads TGTGCCAGCAGCCAAGTAACAGGCGGGCAGCCCCAGCATTTT. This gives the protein CASSQVTGGQPQHF.

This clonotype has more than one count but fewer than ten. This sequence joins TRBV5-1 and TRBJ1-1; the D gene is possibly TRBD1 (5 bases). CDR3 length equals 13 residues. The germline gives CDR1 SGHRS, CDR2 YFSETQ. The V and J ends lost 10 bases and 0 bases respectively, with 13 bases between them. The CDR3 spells CAARLGVNTEAFF. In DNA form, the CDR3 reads TGCGCCGCCCGCCTGGGGGTGAACACTGAAGCTTTCTTT.

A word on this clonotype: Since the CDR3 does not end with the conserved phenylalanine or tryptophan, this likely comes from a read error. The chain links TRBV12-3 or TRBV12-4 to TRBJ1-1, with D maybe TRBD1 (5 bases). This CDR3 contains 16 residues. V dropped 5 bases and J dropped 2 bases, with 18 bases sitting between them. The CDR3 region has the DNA TGTGCCAGCAGTACACCCCCGGGACGGATTAACACTGAAGCTTTCCTT. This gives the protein CASSTPPGRINTEAFL.

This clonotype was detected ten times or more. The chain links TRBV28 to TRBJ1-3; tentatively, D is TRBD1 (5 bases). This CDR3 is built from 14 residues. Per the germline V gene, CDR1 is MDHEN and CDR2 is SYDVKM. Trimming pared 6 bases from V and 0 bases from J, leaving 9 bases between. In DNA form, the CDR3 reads TGTGCCAGCAGCACTACAGGCTCTGGAAACACCATATATTTT. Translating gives CASSTTGSGNTIYF.

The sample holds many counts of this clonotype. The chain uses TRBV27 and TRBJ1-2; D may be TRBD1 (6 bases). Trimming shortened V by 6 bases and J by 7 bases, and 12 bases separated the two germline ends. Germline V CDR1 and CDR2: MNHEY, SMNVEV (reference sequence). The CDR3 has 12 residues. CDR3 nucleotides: TGTGCCAGCAGCTCCTCAGGGGTTGGCTACACCTTC. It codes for CASSSSGVGYTF.

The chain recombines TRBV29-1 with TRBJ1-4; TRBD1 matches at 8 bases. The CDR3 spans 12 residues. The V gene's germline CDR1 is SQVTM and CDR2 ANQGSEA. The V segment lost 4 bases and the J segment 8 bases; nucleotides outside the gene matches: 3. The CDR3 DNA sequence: TGCAGCGTTGGACAGGGGCGCGAAAAACTGTTTTTT. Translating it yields CSVGQGREKLFF.

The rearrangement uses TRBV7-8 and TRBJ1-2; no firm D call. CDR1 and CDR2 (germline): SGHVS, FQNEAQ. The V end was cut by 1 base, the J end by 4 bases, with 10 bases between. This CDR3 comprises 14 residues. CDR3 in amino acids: CASSLGVGSYGYTF. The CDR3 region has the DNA TGTGCCAGCAGCTTAGGGGTCGGAAGCTATGGCTACACCTTC.

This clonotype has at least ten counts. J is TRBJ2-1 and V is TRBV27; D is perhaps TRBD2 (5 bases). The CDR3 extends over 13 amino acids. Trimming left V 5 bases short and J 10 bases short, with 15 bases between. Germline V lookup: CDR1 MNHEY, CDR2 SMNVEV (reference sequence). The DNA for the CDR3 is TGTGCCAGCAGTACACAACTAGTCGACGAGCAGTTCTTC. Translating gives CASSTQLVDEQFF.

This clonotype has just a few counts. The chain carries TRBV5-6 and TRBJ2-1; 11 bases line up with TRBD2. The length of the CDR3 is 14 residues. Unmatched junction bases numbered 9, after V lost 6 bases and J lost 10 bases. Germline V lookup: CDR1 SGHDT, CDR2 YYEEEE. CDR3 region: CASTGIAGGLEQFF. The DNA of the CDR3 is TGTGCCAGCACTGGAATAGCGGGAGGGCTCGAGCAGTTCTTC.

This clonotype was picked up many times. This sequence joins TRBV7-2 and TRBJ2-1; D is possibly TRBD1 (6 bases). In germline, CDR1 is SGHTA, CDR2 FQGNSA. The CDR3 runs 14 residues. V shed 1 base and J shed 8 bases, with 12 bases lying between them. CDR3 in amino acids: CASSLVNRVDEQFF. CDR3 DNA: TGTGCCAGCAGCTTAGTAAACAGGGTAGATGAGCAGTTCTTC.

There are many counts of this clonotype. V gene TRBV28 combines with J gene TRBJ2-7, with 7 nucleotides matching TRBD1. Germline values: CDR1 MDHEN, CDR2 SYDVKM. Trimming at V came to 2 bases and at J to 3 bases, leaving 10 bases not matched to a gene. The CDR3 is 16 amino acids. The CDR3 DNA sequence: TGTGCCAGCAGTTTAGCCCCCGACAGGGTAGGCTACGAGCAGTACTTC. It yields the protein CASSLAPDRVGYEQYF.

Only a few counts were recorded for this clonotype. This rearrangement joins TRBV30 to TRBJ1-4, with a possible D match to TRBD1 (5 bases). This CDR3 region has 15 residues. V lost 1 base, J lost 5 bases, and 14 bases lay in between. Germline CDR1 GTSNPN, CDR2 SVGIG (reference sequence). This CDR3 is CAWSDYAGSNEKLFF. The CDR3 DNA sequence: TGTGCCTGGAGTGATTACGCAGGGTCCAATGAAAAACTGTTTTTT.

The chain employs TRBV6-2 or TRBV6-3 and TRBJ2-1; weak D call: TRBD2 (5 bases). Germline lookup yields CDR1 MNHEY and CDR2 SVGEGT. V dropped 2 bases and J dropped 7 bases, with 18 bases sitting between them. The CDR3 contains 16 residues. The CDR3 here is CASSYREAVPANEQFF. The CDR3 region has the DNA TGTGCCAGCAGTTACCGCGAAGCGGTCCCCGCAAATGAGCAGTTCTTC.

CDR3 amino acids: CASCLGDRGRNEQFF. CDR3 DNA sequence: TGTGCCAGCTGCCTAGGGGACAGGGGGCGAAATGAGCAGTTCTTC. The V gene is TRBV27, the J gene TRBJ2-1, with 12 bases that match TRBD1. Unmatched junction bases numbered 9, after V lost 8 bases and J lost 7 bases. CDR3 length equals 15 residues. Germline V gives CDR1 MNHEY, CDR2 SMNVEV (reference sequence).

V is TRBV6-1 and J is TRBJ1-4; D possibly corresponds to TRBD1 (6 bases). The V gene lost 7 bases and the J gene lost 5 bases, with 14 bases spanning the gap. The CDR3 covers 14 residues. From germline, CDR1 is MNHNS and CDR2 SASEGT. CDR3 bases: TGTGCCAGCACCAGTAGCAGGGGAAATGAAAAACTGTTTTTT. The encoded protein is CASTSSRGNEKLFF.

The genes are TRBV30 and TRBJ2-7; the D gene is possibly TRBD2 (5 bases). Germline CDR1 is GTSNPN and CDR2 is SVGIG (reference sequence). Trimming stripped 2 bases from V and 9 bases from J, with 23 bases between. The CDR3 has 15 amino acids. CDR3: CAWSLQTTWPTWQYF. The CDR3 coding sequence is TGTGCCTGGAGTCTACAGACTACTTGGCCAACGTGGCAGTACTTC.

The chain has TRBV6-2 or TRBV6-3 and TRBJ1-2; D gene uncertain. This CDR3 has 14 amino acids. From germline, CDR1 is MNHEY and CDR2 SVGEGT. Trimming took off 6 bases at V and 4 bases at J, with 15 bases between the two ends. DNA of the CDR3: TGTGCCAGCAGGGCCTTTTGGGCCGGCTATGGCTACACCTTC. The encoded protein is CASRAFWAGYGYTF.

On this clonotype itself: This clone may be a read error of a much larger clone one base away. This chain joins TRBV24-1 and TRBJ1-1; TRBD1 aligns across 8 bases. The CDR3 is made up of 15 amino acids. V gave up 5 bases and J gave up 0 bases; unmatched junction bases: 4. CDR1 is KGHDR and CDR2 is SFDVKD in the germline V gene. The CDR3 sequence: CATSVAGGMNTEAFF. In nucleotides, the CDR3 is TGTGCCACCAGTGTGGCAGGGGGCATGAACACTGAAGCTTTCTTT.

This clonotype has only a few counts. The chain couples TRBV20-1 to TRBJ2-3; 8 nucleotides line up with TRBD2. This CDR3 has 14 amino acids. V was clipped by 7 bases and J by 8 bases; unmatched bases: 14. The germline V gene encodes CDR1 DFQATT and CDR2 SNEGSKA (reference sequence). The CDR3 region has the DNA TGCAGTGTCAAATCGCCGGGACTAGGGGGTACGCAGTATTTT. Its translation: CSVKSPGLGGTQYF.

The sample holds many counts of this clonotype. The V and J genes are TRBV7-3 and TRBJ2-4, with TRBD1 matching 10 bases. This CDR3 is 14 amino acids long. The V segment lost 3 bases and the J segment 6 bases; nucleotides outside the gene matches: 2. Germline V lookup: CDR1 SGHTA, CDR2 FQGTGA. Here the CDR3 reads CASSLGQGRNIQYF. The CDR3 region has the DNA TGTGCCAGCAGCTTGGGACAGGGGAGAAACATTCAGTACTTC.

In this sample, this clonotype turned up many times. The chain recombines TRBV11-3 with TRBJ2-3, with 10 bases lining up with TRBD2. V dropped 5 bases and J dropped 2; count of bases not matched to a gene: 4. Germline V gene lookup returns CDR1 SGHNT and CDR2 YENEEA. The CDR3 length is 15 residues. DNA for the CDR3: TGTGCCAGCAGCCATGGACTAGCGGACACAGATACGCAGTATTTT. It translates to CASSHGLADTDTQYF.

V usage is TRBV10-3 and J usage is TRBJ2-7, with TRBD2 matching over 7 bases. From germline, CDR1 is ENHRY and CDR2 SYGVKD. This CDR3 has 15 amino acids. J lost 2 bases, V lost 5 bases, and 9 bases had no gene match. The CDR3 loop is CAISPLGGGTYEQYF. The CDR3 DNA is TGTGCCATCAGTCCTTTGGGCGGGGGAACCTACGAGCAGTACTTC.

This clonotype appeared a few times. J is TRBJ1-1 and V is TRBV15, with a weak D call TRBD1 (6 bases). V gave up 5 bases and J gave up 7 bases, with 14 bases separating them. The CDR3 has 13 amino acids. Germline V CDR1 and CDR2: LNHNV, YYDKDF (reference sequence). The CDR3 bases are TGTGCCACCAGCGGCGACAGGTGGGGTGAAGCTTTCTTT. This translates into CATSGDRWGEAFF.

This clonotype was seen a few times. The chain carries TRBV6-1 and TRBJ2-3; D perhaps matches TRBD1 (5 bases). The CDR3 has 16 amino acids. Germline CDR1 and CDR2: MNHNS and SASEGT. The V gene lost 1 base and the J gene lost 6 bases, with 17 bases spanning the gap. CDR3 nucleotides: TGTGCCAGCAGTGAAGGTTTAGGGGCAGAGGCGGATACGCAGTATTTT. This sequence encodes CASSEGLGAEADTQYF.

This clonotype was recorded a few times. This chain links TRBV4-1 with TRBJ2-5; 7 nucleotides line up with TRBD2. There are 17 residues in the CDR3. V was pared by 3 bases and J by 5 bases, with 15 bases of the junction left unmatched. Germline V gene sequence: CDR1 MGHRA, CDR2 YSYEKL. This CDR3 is CASSHPEDMTSRETQYF. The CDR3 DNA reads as TGCGCCAGCAGCCACCCGGAAGATATGACTAGCCGGGAGACCCAGTACTTC.